Following are 24 T cell receptor beta chains from one sample sequenced in a study of tumor-infiltrating lymphocytes in primary liver carcinoma. Extraction of RNA together with DNA used 20-30 mg of unsorted bulk tissue. Using a constant-region primer together with ProtoScript II reverse transcriptase, TCR beta cDNA was made from roughly 540 ng of total RNA. Each TCR beta library was derived from three nested multiplex PCR rounds that employed slightly modified ARM-PCR. PCR rounds one and two used TRBV1-TRBV30 forward primers with a C-beta reverse primer for around 9 cycles each. TCRdb independently ran MiXCR on the multiplex PCR reads; one entry per CDR3 protein. The top ten hold roughly a fifth of the sample, which has fewer than 90,000 distinct CDR3 sequences, around 70% seen once. Sequenced sample: liver tumor tissue from sampling region 1. Subset given: tumor region T1, superior pole. The receptors originated from a man aged 35 to 55 with primary liver carcinoma and hepatitis B virus infection.

This clonotype came up a few times. The J gene is TRBJ2-7, the V gene TRBV20-1; 7 bases are a match to TRBD1. V shed 5 bases and J 1 base; nucleotides not matched to a gene: 2. CDR1 and CDR2 from the germline V gene are DFQATT and SNEGSKA (reference sequence). The CDR3 is 12 residues long. DNA of the CDR3: TGCAGTGCTTGGGACAGATCCTACGAGCAGTACTTC. It encodes CSAWDRSYEQYF.

This rearrangement joins TRBV2 to TRBJ2-3; D is possibly TRBD2 (5 bases). The CDR3 totals 13 residues. The V and J ends lost 7 bases and 15 bases respectively, with 23 bases between them. Germline assignment: CDR1 SNHLY and CDR2 FYNNEI. This CDR3 reads CASKDFASDMQYF. In DNA form, the CDR3 reads TGTGCCAGCAAGGACTTCGCGTCAGATATGCAATATTTT.

Comment on this clonotype: Mismatch with germline at one junction end may stem from a read error. V gene TRBV7-9 combines with J gene TRBJ2-5, with 11 bases identical to TRBD1. Germline V gene lookup returns CDR1 SEHNR and CDR2 FQNEAQ (reference sequence). CDR3 length: 16 amino acids. CDR3 nucleotides: TGTGCCAGCAGTCAACGCGGACAGGGGGCCCAAGAGACCCAGAACTTC. Translating gives CASSQRGQGAQETQNF. The full variable domain, in which reference TRBV7-9 and TRBJ2-5 provide the parts outside the CDR3, is DTGVSQNPRHKITKRGQNVTFRCDPISEHNRLYWYRQTLGQGPEFLTYFQNEAQLEKSRLLSDRFSAERPKGSFSTLEIQRTEQGDSAMYLCASSQRGQGAQETQNFGPGTRLLVL.

This clonotype was detected only once. The rearrangement uses TRBV6-6 and TRBJ2-7; a weak D match, TRBD1 (5 bases). From germline, CDR1 is MNHNY and CDR2 SVGAGI (reference sequence). Trimming left V 5 bases short and J 2 bases short, with 16 bases between. This CDR3 comprises 15 residues. In nucleotides, the CDR3 is TGTGCCAGCAGTCCCCGTACTGACAGAACCTACGAGCAGTACTTC. This translates into CASSPRTDRTYEQYF.

In the case of this clonotype: At one of its ends the junction is not consistent with the germline gene, which may arise from a read error. The chain couples TRBV6-1 to TRBJ2-7; D possibly corresponds to TRBD2 (6 bases). CDR1 and CDR2 from the germline V gene are MNHNS and SASEGT. The CDR3 contains 14 residues. The CDR3 nucleotides are TGTGTCAGCAGTGAAGGAGGGAACGGGTACGAGCAGTACTTC. This gives the protein CVSSEGGNGYEQYF.

This clonotype was observed at least ten times. The chain carries TRBV28 and TRBJ1-1; no clear D gene. Germline V gene data show CDR1 as MDHEN and CDR2 as SYDVKM. Trimming removed 2 bases from V and 7 bases from J, with 11 bases in between. This CDR3 comprises 13 residues. CDR3 sequence reads: CASSLGISGEAFF. The CDR3 DNA follows: TGTGCCAGCAGTTTAGGGATCTCAGGTGAAGCTTTCTTT.

Only a few counts were recorded for this clonotype. V is TRBV9 and J is TRBJ2-3; D not resolved. Per the germline V gene, CDR1 is SGDLS and CDR2 is YYNGEE. The CDR3 spans 12 residues. V lost 4 bases to trimming and J lost 8 bases, with 11 bases between them. CDR3 sequence (DNA): TGTGCCAGCAGCACGCGCGGTGGTACGCAGTATTTT. It codes for CASSTRGGTQYF.

The genes are TRBV20-1 and TRBJ2-7; 13 nucleotides align to TRBD2. Per the germline V gene, CDR1 is DFQATT and CDR2 is SNEGSKA (reference sequence). V was pared by 3 bases and J by 4 bases, with 9 bases of the junction left unmatched. This CDR3 is built from 16 residues. The CDR3 loop is CSASIGLAGVRYEQYF. DNA for the CDR3: TGCAGTGCTAGCATCGGACTAGCGGGAGTTAGATACGAGCAGTACTTC.

Notes on this clonotype: The CDR3 does not close with the conserved phenylalanine or tryptophan, likely indicating a read error. The rearrangement joins TRBV4-2 to TRBJ1-1; perhaps TRBD1 as D (5 bases). CDR3 length equals 13 residues. The V end lost 0 bases, the J end lost 3 bases, and 5 bases lay between the germline ends. CDR1 and CDR2 (germline): LGHNA, YNFKEQ. CDR3 nucleotide sequence: TGTGCCAGCAGCCAAGACAGGGACACTGAAGCTTTCCAT. Translation gives CASSQDRDTEAFH.

The CDR3 protein is CASSRHSSSGRAYEQYF. The DNA for the CDR3 is TGTGCCAGCAGCCGTCATTCTTCTAGCGGGAGGGCCTACGAGCAGTACTTC. The chain combines TRBV6-5 with TRBJ2-7; 12 bases map to TRBD2. Germline V gene lookup returns CDR1 MNHEY and CDR2 SVGAGI. V dropped 6 bases and J dropped 2; count of bases not matched to a gene: 11. This CDR3 region has 17 residues.

This clonotype was found once. A junction boundary mismatches the germline segment, possibly from a read error. Here the CDR3 DNA reads TGTGCCAGCAGACCGAGCGGCGGGGGGTACAATGAGAAGTTCTTC. It encodes CASRPSGGGYNEKFF. The genes are TRBV7-8 and TRBJ2-1; 8 bases map to TRBD2. The CDR3 totals 15 residues. Germline V gives CDR1 SGHVS, CDR2 FQNEAQ.

This chain uses TRBV20-1 with TRBJ2-3, with 8 bases fitting TRBD2. J gave up 5 bases and V 0 bases, and 10 bases lay outside the gene matches. There are 16 residues in the CDR3. Germline CDR1 is DFQATT and CDR2 is SNEGSKA (reference sequence). CDR3 region: CSARDGLAGREDTQYF. In DNA, the CDR3 is TGCAGTGCTAGAGATGGCTTAGCGGGGCGCGAAGATACGCAGTATTTT.

For this clonotype: Relative to the germline gene, one junction end is altered; a read error may explain this. This chain uses TRBV11-2 with TRBJ2-2, with D possibly TRBD1 on 5 matching bases. Germline CDR1 SGHAT, CDR2 FQNNGV. This CDR3 is built from 14 residues. In DNA, the CDR3 is TGTGCCGACAGCTTATCCCGGAACACTGGGGAGCTGTTTTTT. Its protein is CADSLSRNTGELFF.

The table lists this clonotype with many counts. The junction departs from germline at one end; a sequencing error may be responsible. The rearrangement joins TRBV5-8 to TRBJ2-1; 8 bases align to TRBD2. The CDR3 is 16 residues long. CDR1 is SGHTS and CDR2 is YDEGEE in the germline V gene. CDR3: CASTLGAGGSYNEQFF. CDR3 coding DNA: TGTGCCAGCACCTTGGGGGCGGGGGGCTCCTACAATGAGCAGTTCTTC.

In regard to this clonotype: A junction boundary mismatches the germline segment, possibly from a read error. The CDR3 loop is CGSRLDAPNPLAGGRETQYF. In nucleotides, the CDR3 is TGTGGCAGCCGCTTAGATGCCCCGAACCCACTAGCGGGAGGTCGAGAAACCCAGTACTTC. The V gene is TRBV11-2, the J gene TRBJ2-5; 12 bases line up with TRBD2. The CDR3 extends over 20 amino acids. CDR1 SGHAT and CDR2 FQNNGV come from the germline V gene. The full variable domain, its missing parts supplied by reference TRBV11-2 and TRBJ2-5, is EAGVAQSPRYKIIEKRQSVAFWCNPISGHATLYWYQQILGQGPKLLIQFQNNGVVDDSQLPKDRFSAERLKGVDSTLKIQPAKLEDSAVYLCGSRLDAPNPLAGGRETQYFGPGTRLLVL.

Only one count was recorded for this clonotype. This rearrangement joins TRBV5-6 to TRBJ2-1; D possibly corresponds to TRBD2 (6 bases). The V end lost 8 bases, the J end lost 4 bases, and 19 bases lay between the germline ends. Germline CDR1 and CDR2: SGHDT and YYEEEE. The CDR3 is 15 residues long. This chain's CDR3 is CASSRISGLYNEQFF. CDR3 nucleotide sequence: TGTGCCAGTAGCCGGATTAGCGGATTATACAATGAGCAGTTCTTC.

A note on this clonotype: This likely comes from a read error, as the CDR3 has no conserved phenylalanine or tryptophan at its end. It is unclear where the CDR3 begins or ends on the DNA, so no DNA is shown, and the CDR3 is as TCRdb lists it. The V gene is TRBV11-2, the J gene TRBJ2-1; TRBD1, the table's D call, was not compared with the DNA. Including both end residues, the CDR3 is 12 amino acids long. The V gene's germline CDR1 is SGHAT and CDR2 FQNNGV. CDR3 amino acids: CANSSWPVLGFL.

About this clonotype itself: The missing conserved phenylalanine or tryptophan at the end of this CDR3 makes a read error likely. The CDR3 DNA sequence: TGTGCCAGCAGCCTAGGACTAGCGGGAGAAGTTGTCAATGAGCAGTTCTAC. As protein: CASSLGLAGEVVNEQFY. The gene calls are TRBV11-1 and TRBJ2-1, with 13 bases lining up with TRBD2. The CDR3 runs to 17 residues. The germline V gene encodes CDR1 SGHAT and CDR2 FQDESV (reference sequence). V lost 5 bases and J lost 6; bases outside the gene matches: 10.

Worth noting for this clonotype: The CDR3 ends on some other residue instead of the conserved phenylalanine or tryptophan, so this is likely a read error. The chain employs TRBV29-1 and TRBJ2-2; D is uncertain. CDR3 length equals 13 residues. Germline CDR1 and CDR2: SQVTM and ANQGSEA. Trimming pared 6 bases from V and 7 bases from J, leaving 15 bases between. The DNA for the CDR3 is TGCAGCGTCCCAAGGTGTGAGGACGGGGAGCTGTTTTTG. This codes for CSVPRCEDGELFL.

Details on this clonotype: The conserved phenylalanine or tryptophan is not found at the CDR3 terminus, so this likely reflects a read error. V is TRBV4-1 and J is TRBJ1-3, with D unclear. Trimming stripped 3 bases from V and 1 base from J, with 22 bases between. CDR3 size: 19 residues. Germline V CDR1 and CDR2: MGHRA, YSYEKL. CDR3 region: CASSQAVRGTLRSGNTIYS. The CDR3 DNA reads as TGCGCCAGCAGCCAGGCCGTAAGAGGAACACTACGGTCTGGAAACACCATATATTCT.

This rearrangement joins TRBV6-5 to TRBJ2-2; 10 bases map to TRBD2. Germline CDR1 is MNHEY and CDR2 is SVGAGI. V trimming: 10 bases; J trimming: 4 bases; junction bases outside the gene matches: 12. The CDR3 contains 16 residues. The CDR3 sequence: CANGYGVAGGTGELFF. The CDR3 DNA reads TGTGCCAACGGTTACGGAGTAGCGGGAGGCACCGGGGAGCTGTTTTTT.

Remarks on this clonotype: Germline and junction disagree at one end, which may indicate a read error. The V call is TRBV12-3 or TRBV12-4, the J call TRBJ2-1, with D maybe TRBD2 (5 bases). This CDR3 is 16 amino acids long. The CDR3 bases are TGTGCCAGCAATTTAGCGCGGAAAGGAGGAGGAGATGAACAGTTCTTC. Translating gives CASNLARKGGGDEQFF.

As for this clonotype: A junction end diverges from the germline sequence, so it may reflect a read error. The chain carries TRBV30 and TRBJ1-3, with D perhaps TRBD1 (5 bases). The CDR3 is 12 amino acids. Germline V gene sequence: CDR1 GTSNPN, CDR2 SVGIG (reference sequence). Here the CDR3 reads CTWSRVGNTIYF. DNA for the CDR3: TGTACCTGGAGCAGGGTTGGAAATACCATATATTTT.

About this clonotype: The junction departs from the called germline gene at one end, perhaps through a read error. V usage is TRBV5-6 and J usage is TRBJ2-1, with 10 bases identical to TRBD2. The CDR3 runs 15 residues. Germline V gene lookup returns CDR1 SGHDT and CDR2 YYEEEE. The CDR3 bases are TGTGCCAACAGCCGGACTAGCGGATTATACAATGGGCAGTTCTTC. It specifies CANSRTSGLYNGQFF.